The 29 T cell receptor beta chains below all came from one sample that was sequenced in a study of shared clonotypes between healthy human individuals. The repertoire was sequenced with immunoSEQ multiplex PCR; TCRdb's copy has only in-frame clones and lacks some. The sample has 640,000 or so clones; around 72% are singletons. The sample comprised memory CD4+ T cells sorted from blood. The subset here: CD45RA-negative fraction. The receptors shown here come from a woman younger than 45 in good health.

This chain connects TRBV7-8 to TRBJ1-5, with 8 bases that match TRBD1. Trimming removed 5 bases from V and 6 bases from J; junction bases left unmatched: 9. Germline assignment: CDR1 SGHVS and CDR2 FQNEAQ. CDR3 length: 15 residues. The CDR3: CASSPMGQAAQPQHF. The CDR3 DNA is TGTGCCAGCAGCCCAATGGGACAGGCAGCTCAGCCCCAGCATTTT.

This chain connects TRBV30 to TRBJ1-3, with D possibly being TRBD1 (5 bases). The CDR3 totals 13 residues. Germline V CDR1 and CDR2: GTSNPN, SVGIG (reference sequence). V lost 3 bases to trimming and J lost 4 bases, with 10 bases between them. The CDR3 nucleotides read TGTGCCTGGAGCCCAGGGCAGGGAAACACCATATATTTT. This encodes CAWSPGQGNTIYF.

This clone was observed a single time. The chain joins TRBV28 to TRBJ1-2; no clear D. The CDR3 consists of 13 residues. V was trimmed by 2 bases and J by 3 bases, leaving 7 bases between them. Looked up from germline, CDR1 is MDHEN and CDR2 is SYDVKM. The CDR3 loop is CASSLMAYYGYTF. The CDR3 DNA is TGTGCCAGCAGTTTAATGGCGTACTATGGCTACACCTTC.

This rearrangement joins TRBV7-9 to TRBJ2-2; a weak D match, TRBD2 (8 bases). Germline lookup yields CDR1 SEHNR and CDR2 FQNEAQ (reference sequence). The V gene lost 5 bases and the J gene lost 6 bases, with 22 bases spanning the gap. The length of the CDR3 is 17 residues. CDR3 loop: CASSPSPGTAGAGELFF. In nucleotides, the CDR3 is TGTGCCAGCAGCCCCTCCCCAGGGACAGCGGGGGCCGGGGAGCTGTTTTTT.

The sample holds one count of this clone. The junction departs from germline at one end; a sequencing error may be responsible. V is TRBV6-4 and J is TRBJ1-3; 8 nucleotides align to TRBD1. Germline CDR1 and CDR2: MRHNA and SNTAGT. The CDR3 is made up of 17 amino acids. The CDR3 DNA reads TGTGCCATCAGTGGAGGACAGGGTGTTCCCTCTGGAAACACCATATATTTT. Translated: CAISGGQGVPSGNTIYF.

The V call is TRBV18, the J call TRBJ2-5, with D possibly being TRBD1 or TRBD2 (6 bases each). The CDR3 totals 16 residues. Trimming left V 3 bases short and J 11 bases short, with 25 bases between. Per the germline V gene, CDR1 is KGHSH and CDR2 is LQKENI. As DNA, the CDR3 is TGTGCCAGCTCACCTACGAGCGGAGGGTCCCAGGGGTTGCAGTACTTC. Its translation is CASSPTSGGSQGLQYF.

This clone was seen at least ten times. The chain uses TRBV28 and TRBJ1-1, with D possibly being TRBD1 (5 bases). Per the germline V gene, CDR1 is MDHEN and CDR2 is SYDVKM. Trimming stripped 1 base from V and 3 bases from J, with 12 bases between. CDR3 size: 15 residues. CDR3 amino acids: CASSLSAGLDTEAFF. The CDR3, as DNA: TGTGCCAGCAGTTTATCGGCAGGGCTAGACACTGAAGCTTTCTTT.

This sequence joins TRBV19 and TRBJ2-5; 10 bases fit TRBD1. Trimming removed 9 bases from V and 4 bases from J; junction bases left unmatched: 2. The CDR3 sequence is 12 residues long. Germline-derived CDR1 and CDR2 are LNHDA and SQIVND (reference sequence). This chain's CDR3 is CASRDRGETQYF. The CDR3 DNA sequence: TGTGCCAGCCGGGACAGGGGAGAGACCCAGTACTTC.

J is TRBJ1-1 and V is TRBV12-5, with D maybe TRBD1 (5 bases). The V end lost 3 bases, the J end lost 0 bases, and 20 bases lay between the germline ends. Germline V gene data show CDR1 as LGHNT and CDR2 as FRNRAP. The CDR3 is made up of 18 amino acids. CDR3 sequence: CASGFTSAGLHMNTEAFF. The CDR3 coding sequence is TGTGCTAGTGGTTTCACTAGTGCGGGACTACACATGAACACTGAAGCTTTCTTT.

The J gene is TRBJ2-1, the V gene TRBV7-6; D gene uncertain. CDR3 length: 14 residues. Germline assignment: CDR1 SGHVS and CDR2 FNYEAQ. With 8 bases removed from V and 0 bases from J, the gap between germline ends came to 11 bases. Here the CDR3 DNA reads TGTGCCAGCGACGGACCAAGCTCCTACAATGAGCAGTTCTTC. Its protein is CASDGPSSYNEQFF.

The V gene is TRBV15, the J gene TRBJ2-3; possibly TRBD1 for D (5 bases). The germline V gene has CDR1 LNHNV and CDR2 YYDKDF (reference sequence). The CDR3 has 13 amino acids. V was pared by 0 bases and J by 9 bases, with 10 bases between. The CDR3 region is CATSRDRKGTQYF. Here the CDR3 DNA reads TGTGCCACCAGCAGAGATAGAAAGGGGACGCAGTATTTT.

A single count supports this clone. The chain uses TRBV2 and TRBJ2-7; D may correspond to TRBD1 or TRBD2 (5 bases each). Germline V gene sequence: CDR1 SNHLY, CDR2 FYNNEI. V lost 7 bases, J lost 7 bases, and 14 bases lay in between. The CDR3 contains 12 residues. The CDR3 protein is CASKRDRGEQYF. CDR3 nucleotide sequence: TGTGCCAGCAAACGGGACCGTGGAGAGCAGTACTTC.

The J gene is TRBJ2-1, the V gene TRBV5-4; D is uncertain. Looked up from germline, CDR1 is SGHNT and CDR2 is YYREEE (reference sequence). The CDR3 length is 12 residues. V was cut by 4 bases and J by 3 bases, with 5 bases left in between. DNA for the CDR3: TGTGCCAGCAGCCCCGGCTACAATGAGCAGTTCTTC. As protein: CASSPGYNEQFF. Together with reference TRBV5-4 and TRBJ2-1, the CDR3 gives the full variable domain: ETGVTQSPTHLIKTRGQQVTLRCSSQSGHNTVSWYQQALGQGPQFIFQYYREEENGRGNFPPRFSGLQFPNYSSELNVNALELDDSALYLCASSPGYNEQFFGPGTRLTVL.

The rearrangement links TRBV28 to TRBJ2-2, with TRBD2 as a possible D gene (5 bases). CDR1 and CDR2 from the germline V gene are MDHEN and SYDVKM. Trimming pared 3 bases from V and 6 bases from J, leaving 14 bases between. The CDR3 covers 15 residues. The CDR3 bases are TGTGCCAGCAGTTTTATCGGACGGGGAGCCGGGGAGCTGTTTTTT. Its protein is CASSFIGRGAGELFF.

The chain combines TRBV6-1 with TRBJ1-3, with D perhaps TRBD1 (5 bases). V was cut by 3 bases and J by 0 bases, with 15 bases left in between. CDR3 length equals 17 residues. In germline, CDR1 is MNHNS, CDR2 SASEGT. DNA of the CDR3: TGTGCCAGCAGTGACCCCGGCCAGGGCCGCTCTGGAAACACCATATATTTT. It encodes CASSDPGQGRSGNTIYF.

V is TRBV7-2 and J is TRBJ2-1; either TRBD1 or TRBD2 may fit D (5 bases each). Germline CDR1 is SGHTA and CDR2 is FQGNSA. This CDR3 contains 15 residues. Trimming left V 3 bases short and J 4 bases short, with 13 bases between. CDR3 loop: CASSFRDPLYNEQFF. For the CDR3, the DNA is TGTGCCAGCAGCTTCAGGGACCCCCTTTACAATGAGCAGTTCTTC.

V is TRBV5-1 and J is TRBJ1-4, with a possible D match to TRBD1 (5 bases). V lost 4 bases and J 5 bases, leaving 15 bases between the germline ends. This CDR3 spans 15 amino acids. The germline V gene encodes CDR1 SGHRS and CDR2 YFSETQ. Written as DNA, the CDR3 is TGCGCCAGCAGCACTATAGACAGACTAAATGAAAAACTGTTTTTT. It is translated as CASSTIDRLNEKLFF.

The rearrangement links TRBV10-1 to TRBJ2-3, with TRBD2 matching 8 bases. With 2 bases clipped from V and 2 bases from J, the junction kept 3 bases outside the gene matches. The germline V gene has CDR1 WNHNN and CDR2 SYGVQD (reference sequence). This CDR3 region has 15 residues. The CDR3, as DNA: TGCGCCAGCAGTGAGACTAGCGGACTCACAGATACGCAGTATTTT. Amino acids: CASSETSGLTDTQYF.

The chain has TRBV2 and TRBJ2-2; 11 bases fit TRBD1. J lost 4 bases, V lost 6 bases, and 7 bases had no gene match. The CDR3 loop spans 16 amino acids. Looked up from germline, CDR1 is SNHLY and CDR2 is FYNNEI. The CDR3 DNA reads as TGTGCCAGCAGCGAAACGGGACAGGGGGGCACCGGGGAGCTGTTTTTT. The encoded protein is CASSETGQGGTGELFF.

The rearrangement joins TRBV6-5 to TRBJ1-2; TRBD1 might be the D (6 bases). The V gene lost 4 bases and the J gene lost 0 bases, with 9 bases spanning the gap. This CDR3 is 14 amino acids long. Germline CDR1 reads MNHEY; CDR2 reads SVGAGI. For the CDR3, the DNA is TGTGCCAGCAGTTTGGACAGTTCTAACTATGGCTACACCTTC. It yields the protein CASSLDSSNYGYTF.

This clone was seen just once. The chain joins TRBV5-8 to TRBJ2-7; 7 bases line up with TRBD1. There are 16 residues in the CDR3. Per the germline V gene, CDR1 is SGHTS and CDR2 is YDEGEE. J lost 0 bases, V lost 4 bases, and 10 bases had no gene match. CDR3 nucleotides: TGTGCCAGCAGCCCAAGACAGGGCCACCACTCCTACGAGCAGTACTTC. It codes for CASSPRQGHHSYEQYF.

The CDR3: CAWVRGSDTEAFF. CDR3 nucleotide sequence: TGTGCCTGGGTCAGGGGGTCGGACACTGAAGCTTTCTTT. The chain combines TRBV30 with TRBJ1-1, with 7 positions matching TRBD1. After removal of 5 bases from V and 3 bases from J, the junction contained 6 bases not matched to a gene. CDR3 length: 13 amino acids. Germline-derived CDR1 and CDR2 are GTSNPN and SVGIG (reference sequence).

The V and J genes are TRBV27 and TRBJ2-2, with no clear D. This CDR3 is built from 12 residues. Trimming cost V 5 bases and J 3 bases, with 4 bases left between them. Germline CDR1 is MNHEY and CDR2 is SMNVEV (reference sequence). The DNA of the CDR3 is TGTGCCAGCAGTCTCCACACCGGGGAGCTGTTTTTT. It translates to CASSLHTGELFF.

A single count supports this clone. J is TRBJ2-7 and V is TRBV6-5, with 7 bases matching TRBD1. Germline V gives CDR1 MNHEY, CDR2 SVGAGI. The V and J ends lost 8 bases and 6 bases, in that order; junction bases with no gene match: 4. The CDR3 sequence is 11 residues long. CDR3 nucleotide sequence: TGTGCCAGCGGATCAGGGGGCGAGCAGTACTTC. Translated: CASGSGGEQYF.

This clone was recorded a few times. The rearrangement links TRBV7-2 to TRBJ2-1; the match to TRBD2 covers 7 bases. This CDR3 comprises 17 residues. Germline V gene data show CDR1 as SGHTA and CDR2 as FQGNSA. Germline trimming cut 5 bases from V and 10 bases from J; bases unmatched to any gene: 20. CDR3 sequence: CASSPRVVTGGTREQFF. CDR3 sequence (DNA): TGTGCCAGCAGCCCTAGGGTGGTCACGGGAGGAACGAGGGAGCAGTTCTTC.

For the CDR3, the DNA is TGTGCCAGCAGCTCCGACAGGGTCCCGAGAAACACCATATATTTT. Translating gives CASSSDRVPRNTIYF. The chain uses TRBV11-2 and TRBJ1-3; TRBD1 matches 7 bases. The CDR3 consists of 15 residues. The J segment lost 5 bases and the V segment lost 4 bases, leaving 8 bases of the junction unmatched. Germline values: CDR1 SGHAT, CDR2 FQNNGV.

The DNA for the CDR3 is TGTGCCAGCAGTCTAATAGACAGGGATGGGCAGCCCCAGCATTTT. Translated: CASSLIDRDGQPQHF. This sequence joins TRBV28 and TRBJ1-5; the match to TRBD1 covers 7 bases. This CDR3 comprises 15 residues. Germline V gene lookup returns CDR1 MDHEN and CDR2 SYDVKM. V shed 5 bases, J shed 7 bases, and the junction held 11 bases outside the gene matches.

The genes are TRBV4-3 and TRBJ2-1; tentative D call: TRBD2 (5 bases). There are 11 residues in the CDR3. Per germline, CDR1 LGHNA and CDR2 YSLEER. V gave up 3 bases and J gave up 9 bases, with 6 bases separating them. CDR3 sequence: CASSHRGEQFF. The CDR3 nucleotides are TGCGCCAGCAGCCACCGGGGTGAGCAGTTCTTC.

This clone was seen a handful of times. V is TRBV11-2 and J is TRBJ2-7; TRBD2 aligns across 14 bases. The CDR3 consists of 18 residues. Trimming took 5 bases from V and 2 from J; bases not matched to a gene: 11. From germline, CDR1 is SGHAT and CDR2 FQNNGV. The DNA for the CDR3 is TGTGCCAGCAGCCTCAGGGGACTAGCGGGAGAGCCTGCCTACGAGCAGTACTTC. The encoded protein is CASSLRGLAGEPAYEQYF.